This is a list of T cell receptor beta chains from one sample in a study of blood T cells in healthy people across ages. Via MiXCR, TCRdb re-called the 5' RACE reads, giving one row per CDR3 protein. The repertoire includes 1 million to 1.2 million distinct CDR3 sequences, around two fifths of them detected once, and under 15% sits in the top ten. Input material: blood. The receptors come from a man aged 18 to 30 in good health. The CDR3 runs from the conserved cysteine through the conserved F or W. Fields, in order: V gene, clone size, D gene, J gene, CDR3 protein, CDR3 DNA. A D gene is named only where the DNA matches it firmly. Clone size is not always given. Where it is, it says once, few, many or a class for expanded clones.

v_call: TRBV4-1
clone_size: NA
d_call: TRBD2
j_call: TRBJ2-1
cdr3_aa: CTSSQAVLAEQETQFF
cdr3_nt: TGCACCAGCAGCCAAGCTGTCCTAGCGGAACAAGAGACCCAGTTCTTC

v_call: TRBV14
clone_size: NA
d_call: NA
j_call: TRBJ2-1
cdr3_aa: CASNGGRSSYNEQFF
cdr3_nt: TGTGCCAGCAACGGGGGGCGGAGCTCCTACAATGAGCAGTTCTTC

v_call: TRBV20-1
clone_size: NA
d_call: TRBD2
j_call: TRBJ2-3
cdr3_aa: CSATRGGLAVDTPTDTQYF
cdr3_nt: TGCAGTGCCACCCGGGGAGGACTAGCGGTCGATACCCCCACAGATACGCAGTATTTT

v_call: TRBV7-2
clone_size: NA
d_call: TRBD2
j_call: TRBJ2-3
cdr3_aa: CASSLSGASTDAQYF
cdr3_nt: TGTGCCAGCAGTCTTAGCGGGGCTAGCACAGATGCGCAGTATTTT

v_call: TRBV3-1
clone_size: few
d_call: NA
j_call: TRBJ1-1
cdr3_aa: CASRRDTRDTEAFF
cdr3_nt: TGTGCCAGCAGGAGGGATACTAGGGACACTGAAGCTTTCTTT

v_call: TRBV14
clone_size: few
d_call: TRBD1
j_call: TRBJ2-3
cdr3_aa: CASSQDRIAQYF
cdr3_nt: TGTGCCAGCAGCCAGGACAGGATCGCGCAGTATTTT

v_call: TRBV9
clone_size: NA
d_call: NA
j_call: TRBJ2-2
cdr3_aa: CASSVGSGVGDTGELFF
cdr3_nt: TGTGCTAGCAGCGTAGGGTCGGGCGTGGGGGACACCGGGGAGCTGTTTTTT

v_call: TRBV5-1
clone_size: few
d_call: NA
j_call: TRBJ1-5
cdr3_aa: CASSLASGPNQPQHF
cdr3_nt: TGCGCCAGCAGCTTGGCGAGTGGCCCGAATCAGCCCCAGCATTTT

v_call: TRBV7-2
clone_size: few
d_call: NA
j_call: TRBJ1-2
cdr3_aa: CASSLLGGEKYGYTF
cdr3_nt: TGTGCCAGCAGCCTCCTTGGGGGCGAGAAGTATGGCTACACCTTC

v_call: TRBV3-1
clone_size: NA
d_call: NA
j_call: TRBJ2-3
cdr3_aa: CASSQGSVDTRYF
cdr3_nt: TGTGCCAGCAGCCAAGGGTCCGTGGATACGCGGTATTTT

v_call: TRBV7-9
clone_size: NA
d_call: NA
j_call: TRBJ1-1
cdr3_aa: CASSLGSSEVTEAFF
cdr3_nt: TGTGCCAGCAGCTTAGGATCGTCGGAAGTCACTGAAGCTTTCTTT

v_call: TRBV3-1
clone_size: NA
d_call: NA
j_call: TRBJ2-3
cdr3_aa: CASSQQTISDTQYF
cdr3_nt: TGTGCCAGCAGCCAACAGACTATTTCCGATACGCAGTATTTT

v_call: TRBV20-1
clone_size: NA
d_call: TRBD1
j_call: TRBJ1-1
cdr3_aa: CSAPRTGGSIKAFF
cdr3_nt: TGCAGTGCTCCCCGGACAGGGGGAAGTATAAAGGCTTTCTTT

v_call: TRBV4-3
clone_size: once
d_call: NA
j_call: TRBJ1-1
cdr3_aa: CASSQEFTADTEAFF
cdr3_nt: TGCGCCAGCAGCCAAGAGTTTACAGCGGACACTGAAGCTTTCTTT

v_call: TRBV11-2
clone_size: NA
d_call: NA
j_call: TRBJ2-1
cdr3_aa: CASSNSSYNEQFF
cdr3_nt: TGTGCCAGCAGCAACAGCTCCTACAATGAGCAGTTCTTC

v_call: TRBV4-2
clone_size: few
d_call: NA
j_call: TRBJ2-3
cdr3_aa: CASSQDKILTDTQYF
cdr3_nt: TGTGCCAGCAGCCAAGATAAGATTCTAACAGATACGCAGTATTTT

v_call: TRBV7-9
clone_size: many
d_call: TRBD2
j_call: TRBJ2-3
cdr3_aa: CAIPYPGTRWTDTQYF
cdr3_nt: TGTGCCATCCCTTACCCCGGGACTAGGTGGACAGATACGCAGTATTTT

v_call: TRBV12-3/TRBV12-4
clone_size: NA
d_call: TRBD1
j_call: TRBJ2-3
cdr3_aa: CASRTLTGAQGPSTDTQYF
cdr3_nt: TGTGCCAGCAGGACCTTGACAGGGGCCCAAGGCCCTAGCACAGATACGCAGTATTTT

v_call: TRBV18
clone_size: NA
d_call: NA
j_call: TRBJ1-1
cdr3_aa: CASSPVISAEAFF
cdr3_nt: TGTGCCAGCTCACCTGTTATTAGCGCTGAAGCTTTCTTT

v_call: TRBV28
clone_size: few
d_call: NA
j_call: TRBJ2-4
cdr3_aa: CASAGSANIQYF
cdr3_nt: TGTGCCAGCGCAGGGAGCGCAAACATTCAGTACTTC

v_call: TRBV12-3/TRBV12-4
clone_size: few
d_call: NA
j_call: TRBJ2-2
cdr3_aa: CASSGGQFVRTGELFF
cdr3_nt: TGTGCCAGCAGCGGGGGACAGTTTGTCCGAACCGGGGAGCTGTTTTTT

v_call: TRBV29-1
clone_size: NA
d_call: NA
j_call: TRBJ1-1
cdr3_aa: CSVAVGEPNAEAFF
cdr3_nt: TGCAGCGTCGCTGTCGGGGAGCCTAACGCTGAAGCTTTCTTT

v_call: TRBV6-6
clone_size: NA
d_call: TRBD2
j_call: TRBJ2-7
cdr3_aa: CASSLLAGDYEQYF
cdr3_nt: TGTGCCAGCAGTTTACTAGCGGGGGATTACGAGCAGTACTTC

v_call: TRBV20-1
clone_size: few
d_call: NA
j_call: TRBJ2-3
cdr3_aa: CSARDLFAGDTQYF
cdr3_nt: TGCAGTGCTAGAGATCTATTTGCTGGAGATACGCAGTATTTT

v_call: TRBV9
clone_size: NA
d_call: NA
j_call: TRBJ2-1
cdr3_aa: CASSPSGQNGQFF
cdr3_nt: TGTGCCAGCAGCCCCTCGGGACAAAATGGGCAGTTCTTC

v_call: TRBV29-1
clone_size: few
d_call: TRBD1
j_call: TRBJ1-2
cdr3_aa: CSVERDSKFYGYTF
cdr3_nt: TGCAGCGTTGAAAGGGACAGCAAATTTTATGGCTACACCTTC

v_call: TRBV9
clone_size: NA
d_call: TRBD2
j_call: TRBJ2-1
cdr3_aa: CASSVEPGLANNERFF
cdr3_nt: TGTGCCAGCAGCGTGGAGCCTGGACTAGCGAACAATGAGCGGTTCTTC

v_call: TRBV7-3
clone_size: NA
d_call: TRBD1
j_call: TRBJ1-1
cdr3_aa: CASSLYEDRPMSGNTEAFF
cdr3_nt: TGTGCCAGCAGCTTATACGAGGACAGGCCTATGAGTGGGAACACTGAAGCTTTCTTT

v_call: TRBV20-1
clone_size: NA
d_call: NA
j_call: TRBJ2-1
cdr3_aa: CSASFADNEQFF
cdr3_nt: TGCAGTGCGAGCTTCGCGGACAATGAGCAGTTCTTC

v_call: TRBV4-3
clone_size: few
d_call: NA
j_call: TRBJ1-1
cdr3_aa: CASSQEDSTWNTEAFF
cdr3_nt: TGCGCCAGCAGCCAAGAGGACAGCACTTGGAACACTGAAGCTTTCTTT

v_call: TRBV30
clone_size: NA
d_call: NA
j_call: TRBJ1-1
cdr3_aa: CAWDGGLNTEAFF
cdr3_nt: TGTGCCTGGGACGGGGGGTTGAACACTGAAGCTTTCTTT

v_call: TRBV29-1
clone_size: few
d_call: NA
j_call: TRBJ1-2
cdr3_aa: CSVGADENYGYTF
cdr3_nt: TGCAGCGTTGGCGCAGACGAGAACTATGGCTACACCTTC

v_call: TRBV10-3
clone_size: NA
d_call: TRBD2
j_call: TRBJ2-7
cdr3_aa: CAIYREGGNEQYF
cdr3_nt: TGTGCCATTTACCGGGAGGGTGGCAACGAGCAGTACTTC

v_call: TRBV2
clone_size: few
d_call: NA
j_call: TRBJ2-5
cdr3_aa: CASSEEVVSPMVETQYF
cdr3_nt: TGTGCCAGCAGTGAGGAGGTCGTCTCCCCGATGGTAGAGACCCAGTACTTC

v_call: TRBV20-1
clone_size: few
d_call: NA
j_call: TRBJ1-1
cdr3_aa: CSALTVNTEAFF
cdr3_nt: TGCAGTGCTCTGACAGTGAACACTGAAGCTTTCTTT

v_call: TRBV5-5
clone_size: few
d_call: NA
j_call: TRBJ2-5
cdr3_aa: CASSLEAVGETQYF
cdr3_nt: TGTGCCAGCAGCTTGGAAGCTGTGGGAGAGACCCAGTACTTC

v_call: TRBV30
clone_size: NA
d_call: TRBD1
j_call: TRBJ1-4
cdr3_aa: CAWSAGTGFEGEKLFF
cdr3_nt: TGTGCCTGGAGCGCCGGGACAGGGTTTGAAGGGGAAAAACTGTTTTTT

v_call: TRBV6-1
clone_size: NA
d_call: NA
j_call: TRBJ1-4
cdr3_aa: CASSEGGPEKLFF
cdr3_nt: TGTGCCAGCAGTGAAGGGGGGCCGGAAAAACTGTTTTTT

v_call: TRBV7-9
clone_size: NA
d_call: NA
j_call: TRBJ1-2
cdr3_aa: CASTTLQGVGGYTF
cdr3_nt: TGTGCCAGCACCACTCTCCAGGGAGTGGGTGGCTACACCTTC

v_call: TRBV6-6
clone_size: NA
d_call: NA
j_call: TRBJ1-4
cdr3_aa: CASSSPFAATNEKLFF
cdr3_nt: TGTGCCAGCAGTTCCCCTTTCGCAGCAACTAATGAAAAACTGTTTTTT

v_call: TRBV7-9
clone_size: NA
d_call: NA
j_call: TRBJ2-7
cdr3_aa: CASSLGDYSSYEQYF
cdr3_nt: TGTGCCAGCAGCTTAGGGGATTACAGCTCCTACGAGCAGTACTTC

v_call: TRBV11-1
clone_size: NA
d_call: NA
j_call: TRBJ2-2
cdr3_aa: CASSFADESGELFF
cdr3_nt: TGTGCCAGCAGCTTTGCTGATGAATCCGGGGAGCTGTTTTTT

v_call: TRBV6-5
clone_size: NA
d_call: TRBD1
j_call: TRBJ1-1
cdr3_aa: CASSWDRSTEAFF
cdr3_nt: TGTGCCAGCAGTTGGGACAGGAGCACTGAAGCTTTCTTT

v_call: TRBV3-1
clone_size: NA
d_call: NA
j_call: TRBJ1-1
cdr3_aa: CASSQDVSSMNTEAFF
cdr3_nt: TGTGCCAGCAGCCAAGATGTAAGCAGTATGAACACTGAAGCTTTCTTT

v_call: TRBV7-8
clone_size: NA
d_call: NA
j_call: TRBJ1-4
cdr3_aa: CASGLVEKLFF
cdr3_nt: TGTGCCAGCGGGTTGGTTGAAAAACTGTTTTTT

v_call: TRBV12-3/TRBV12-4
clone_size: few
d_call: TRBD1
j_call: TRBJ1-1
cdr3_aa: CASRGTGALVAFF
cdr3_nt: TGTGCCAGCAGGGGGACAGGCGCACTAGTCGCTTTCTTT

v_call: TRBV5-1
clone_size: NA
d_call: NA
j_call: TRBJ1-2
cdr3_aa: CASARDGSNYGYTF
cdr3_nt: TGCGCCAGCGCCCGGGACGGATCTAACTATGGCTACACCTTC

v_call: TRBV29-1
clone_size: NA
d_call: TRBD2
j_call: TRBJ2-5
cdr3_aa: CSVGLRLARRETQYF
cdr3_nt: TGCAGCGTAGGGCTTCGACTAGCCAGGAGGGAGACCCAGTACTTC

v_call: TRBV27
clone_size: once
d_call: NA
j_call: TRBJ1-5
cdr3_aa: CASKMMDRSSSQHF
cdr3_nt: TGTGCCAGCAAGATGATGGACAGATCTAGTTCCCAGCATTTT

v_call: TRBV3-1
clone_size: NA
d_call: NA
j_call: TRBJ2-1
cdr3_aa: CASSQARSYNEQFF
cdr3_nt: TGTGCCAGCAGCCAAGCGCGTAGCTACAATGAGCAGTTCTTC

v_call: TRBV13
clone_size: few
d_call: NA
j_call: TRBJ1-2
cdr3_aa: CASSRGREGYGYTF
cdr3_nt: TGTGCCAGCAGCCGCGGCAGGGAAGGGTATGGCTACACCTTC